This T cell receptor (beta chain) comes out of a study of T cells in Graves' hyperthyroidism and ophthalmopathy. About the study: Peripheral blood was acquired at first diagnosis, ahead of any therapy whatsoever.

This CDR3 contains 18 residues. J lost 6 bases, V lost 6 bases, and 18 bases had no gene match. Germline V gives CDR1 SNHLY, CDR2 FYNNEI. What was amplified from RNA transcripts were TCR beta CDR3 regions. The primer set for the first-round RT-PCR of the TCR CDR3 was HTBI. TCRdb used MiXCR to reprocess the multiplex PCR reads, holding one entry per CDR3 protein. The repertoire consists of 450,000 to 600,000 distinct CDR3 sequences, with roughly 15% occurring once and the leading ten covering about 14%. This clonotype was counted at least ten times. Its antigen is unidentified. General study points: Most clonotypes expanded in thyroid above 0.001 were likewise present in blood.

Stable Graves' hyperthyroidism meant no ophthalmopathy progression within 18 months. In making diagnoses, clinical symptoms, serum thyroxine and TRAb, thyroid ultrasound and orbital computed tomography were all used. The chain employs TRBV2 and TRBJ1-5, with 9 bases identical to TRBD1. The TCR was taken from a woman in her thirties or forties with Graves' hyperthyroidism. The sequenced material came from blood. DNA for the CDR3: TGTGCCAGCAGCGATTACCAATCCGGACAGGGGTCCACTCAGCCCCAGCATTTT. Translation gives CASSDYQSGQGSTQPQHF.